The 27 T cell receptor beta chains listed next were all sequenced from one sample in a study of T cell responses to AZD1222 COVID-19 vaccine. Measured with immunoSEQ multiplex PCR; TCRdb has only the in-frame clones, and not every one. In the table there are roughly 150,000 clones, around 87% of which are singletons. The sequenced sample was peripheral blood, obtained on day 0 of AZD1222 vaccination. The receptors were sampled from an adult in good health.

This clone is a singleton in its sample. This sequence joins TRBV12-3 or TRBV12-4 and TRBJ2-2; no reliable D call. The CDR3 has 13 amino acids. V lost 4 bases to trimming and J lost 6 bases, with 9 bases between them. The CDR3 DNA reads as TGTGCCAGCAGTTCCAGGCGTCCCGGGGAGCTGTTTTTT. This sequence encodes CASSSRRPGELFF.

As DNA, the CDR3 is TGTGCCAGCAGTCTTCAAGAGACCCAGTACTTC. Translating gives CASSLQETQYF. The rearrangement uses TRBV6-5 and TRBJ2-5; no definite D call. The CDR3 spans 11 residues. Germline CDR1 reads MNHEY; CDR2 reads SVGAGI. V lost 5 bases and J lost 2, with 3 bases in between.

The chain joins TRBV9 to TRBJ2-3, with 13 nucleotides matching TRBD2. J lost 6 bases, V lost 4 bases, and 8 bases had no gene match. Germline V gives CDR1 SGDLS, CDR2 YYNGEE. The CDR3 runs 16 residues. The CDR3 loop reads CASSPWTSGGLDTQYF. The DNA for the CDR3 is TGTGCCAGCAGCCCGTGGACTAGCGGGGGCTTGGATACGCAGTATTTT.

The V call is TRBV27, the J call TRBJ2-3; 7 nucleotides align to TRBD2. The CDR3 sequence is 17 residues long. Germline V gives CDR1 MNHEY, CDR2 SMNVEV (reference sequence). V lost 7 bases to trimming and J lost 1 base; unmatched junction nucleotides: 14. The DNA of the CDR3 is TGTGCCAGCACTAGCGGAACAGAGAAGAGGGGCACAGATACGCAGTATTTT. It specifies CASTSGTEKRGTDTQYF.

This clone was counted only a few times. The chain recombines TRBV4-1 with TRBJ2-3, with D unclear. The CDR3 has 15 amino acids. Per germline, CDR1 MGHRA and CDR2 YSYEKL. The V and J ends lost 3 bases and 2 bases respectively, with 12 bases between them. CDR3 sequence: CASSHVLQPTDTQYF. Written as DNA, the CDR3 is TGCGCCAGCAGCCATGTTCTCCAGCCCACAGATACGCAGTATTTT.

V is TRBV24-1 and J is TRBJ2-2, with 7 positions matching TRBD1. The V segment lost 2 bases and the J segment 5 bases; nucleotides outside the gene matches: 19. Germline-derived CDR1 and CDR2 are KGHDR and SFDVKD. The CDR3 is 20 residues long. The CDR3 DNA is TGTGCCACCAGTGATTCCCCCCATGGGACAGTACCCTTGGGAACCGGGGAGCTGTTTTTT. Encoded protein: CATSDSPHGTVPLGTGELFF.

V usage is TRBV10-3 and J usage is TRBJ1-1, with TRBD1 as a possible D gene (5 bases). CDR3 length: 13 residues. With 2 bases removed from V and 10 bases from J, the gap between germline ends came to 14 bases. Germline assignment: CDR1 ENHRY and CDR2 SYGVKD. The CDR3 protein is CAISEDEGPGAFF. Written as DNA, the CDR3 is TGTGCCATCAGTGAGGATGAGGGGCCGGGAGCTTTCTTT.

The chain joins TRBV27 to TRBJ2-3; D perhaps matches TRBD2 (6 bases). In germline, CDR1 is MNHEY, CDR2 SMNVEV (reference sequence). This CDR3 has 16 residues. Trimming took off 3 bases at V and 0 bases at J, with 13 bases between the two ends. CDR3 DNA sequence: TGTGCCAGCAGTTTCATTGCGGGGACTAGCACAGATACGCAGTATTTT. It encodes CASSFIAGTSTDTQYF.

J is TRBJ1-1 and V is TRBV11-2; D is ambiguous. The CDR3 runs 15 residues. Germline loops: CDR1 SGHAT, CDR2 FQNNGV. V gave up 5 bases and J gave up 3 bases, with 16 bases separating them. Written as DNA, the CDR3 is TGTGCCAGCAGCCAACGAAATACTGGGGACACTGAAGCTTTCTTT. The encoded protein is CASSQRNTGDTEAFF.

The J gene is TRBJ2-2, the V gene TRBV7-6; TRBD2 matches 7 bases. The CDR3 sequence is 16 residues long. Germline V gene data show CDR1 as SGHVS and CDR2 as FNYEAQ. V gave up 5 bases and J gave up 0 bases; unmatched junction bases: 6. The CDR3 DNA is TGTGCCAGCAGCCCGAGGACTAGGACGAACACCGGGGAGCTGTTTTTT. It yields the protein CASSPRTRTNTGELFF.

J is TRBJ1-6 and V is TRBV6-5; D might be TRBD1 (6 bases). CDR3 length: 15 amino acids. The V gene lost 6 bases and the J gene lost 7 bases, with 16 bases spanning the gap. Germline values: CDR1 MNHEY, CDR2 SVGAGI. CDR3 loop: CASRLSTGDNSPLHF. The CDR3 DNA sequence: TGTGCCAGCAGGCTGTCGACAGGTGACAATTCACCCCTCCACTTT.

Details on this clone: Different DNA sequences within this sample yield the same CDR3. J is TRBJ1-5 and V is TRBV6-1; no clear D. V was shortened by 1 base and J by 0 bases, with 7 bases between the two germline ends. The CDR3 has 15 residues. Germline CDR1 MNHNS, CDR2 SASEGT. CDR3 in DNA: TGTGCCAGCAGTGAAGTGGGCCTTAGCAATCAGCCCCAGCATTTT. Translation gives CASSEVGLSNQPQHF.

The DNA of the CDR3 is TGTGCCAGCAGTCTTACAGGGGGCGGTCAGCCCCAGCATTTT. It translates to CASSLTGGGQPQHF. The V call is TRBV6-5, the J call TRBJ1-5, with 9 bases that match TRBD1. Germline values: CDR1 MNHEY, CDR2 SVGAGI. This CDR3 comprises 14 residues. With 5 bases clipped from V and 6 bases from J, the junction kept 5 bases outside the gene matches.

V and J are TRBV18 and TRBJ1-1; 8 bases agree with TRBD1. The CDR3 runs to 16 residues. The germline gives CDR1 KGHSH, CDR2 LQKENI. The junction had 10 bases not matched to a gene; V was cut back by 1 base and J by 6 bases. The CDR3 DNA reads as TGTGCCAGCTCACCACGCGCGGACAGGGTGACATCTGAAGCTTTCTTT. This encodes CASSPRADRVTSEAFF.

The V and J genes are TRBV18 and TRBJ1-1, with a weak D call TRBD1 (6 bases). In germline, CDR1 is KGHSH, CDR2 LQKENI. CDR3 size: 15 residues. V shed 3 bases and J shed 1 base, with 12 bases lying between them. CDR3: CASSPSDSRNTEAFF. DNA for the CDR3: TGTGCCAGCTCACCCTCGGACAGCCGGAACACTGAAGCTTTCTTT.

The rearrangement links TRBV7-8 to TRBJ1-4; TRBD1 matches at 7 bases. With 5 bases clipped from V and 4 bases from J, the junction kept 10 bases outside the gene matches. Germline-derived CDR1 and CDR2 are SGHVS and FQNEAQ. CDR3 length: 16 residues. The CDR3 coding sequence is TGTGCCAGCAGCCCACAACACGGGACAGTTAATGAAAAACTGTTTTTT. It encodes CASSPQHGTVNEKLFF.

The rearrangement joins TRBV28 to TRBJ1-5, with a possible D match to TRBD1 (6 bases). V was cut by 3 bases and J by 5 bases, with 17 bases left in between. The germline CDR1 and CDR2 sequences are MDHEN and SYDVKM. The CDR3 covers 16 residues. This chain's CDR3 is CASSFLRLAGDQPQHF. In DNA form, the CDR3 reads TGTGCCAGCAGTTTTCTAAGGTTGGCAGGGGATCAGCCCCAGCATTTT. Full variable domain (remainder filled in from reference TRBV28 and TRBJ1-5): DVKVTQSSRYLVKRTGEKVFLECVQDMDHENMFWYRQDPGLGLRLIYFSYDVKMKEKGDIPEGYSVSREKKERFSLILESASTNQTSMYLCASSFLRLAGDQPQHFGDGTRLSIL.

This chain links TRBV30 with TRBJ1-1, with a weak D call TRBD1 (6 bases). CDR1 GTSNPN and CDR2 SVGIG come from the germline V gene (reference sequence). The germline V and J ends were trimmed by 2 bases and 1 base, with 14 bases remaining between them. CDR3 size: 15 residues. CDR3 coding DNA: TGTGCCTGGAGTCGTCGACCGGGGGCGAACACTGAAGCTTTCTTT. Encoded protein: CAWSRRPGANTEAFF.

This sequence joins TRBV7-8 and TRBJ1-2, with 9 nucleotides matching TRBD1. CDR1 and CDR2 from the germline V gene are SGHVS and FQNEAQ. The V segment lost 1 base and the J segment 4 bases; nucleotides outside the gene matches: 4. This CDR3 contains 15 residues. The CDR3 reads CASSLGGTGSYGYTF. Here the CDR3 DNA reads TGTGCCAGCAGCTTAGGGGGGACAGGGTCCTATGGCTACACCTTC.

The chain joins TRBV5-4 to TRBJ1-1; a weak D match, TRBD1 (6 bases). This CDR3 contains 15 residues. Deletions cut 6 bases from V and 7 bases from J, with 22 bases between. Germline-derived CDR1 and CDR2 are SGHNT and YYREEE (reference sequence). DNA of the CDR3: TGTGCCAGCACCTCAAACAGGGTTACAGGCCATGAAGCTTTCTTT. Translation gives CASTSNRVTGHEAFF.

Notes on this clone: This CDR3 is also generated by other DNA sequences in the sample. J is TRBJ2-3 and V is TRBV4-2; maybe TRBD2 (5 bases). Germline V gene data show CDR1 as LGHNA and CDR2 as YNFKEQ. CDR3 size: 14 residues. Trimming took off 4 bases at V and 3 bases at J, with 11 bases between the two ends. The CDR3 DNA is TGTGCCAGCAGCCCAGCGGAGCGAACAGATACGCAGTATTTT. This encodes CASSPAERTDTQYF.

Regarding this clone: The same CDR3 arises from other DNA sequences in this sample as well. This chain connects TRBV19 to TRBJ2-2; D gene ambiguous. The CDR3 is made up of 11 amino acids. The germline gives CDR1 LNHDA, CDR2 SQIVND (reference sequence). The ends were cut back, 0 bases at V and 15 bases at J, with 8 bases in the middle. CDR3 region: CASSIDLELFF. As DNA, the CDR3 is TGTGCCAGTAGTATAGACCTCGAGTTGTTTTTT.

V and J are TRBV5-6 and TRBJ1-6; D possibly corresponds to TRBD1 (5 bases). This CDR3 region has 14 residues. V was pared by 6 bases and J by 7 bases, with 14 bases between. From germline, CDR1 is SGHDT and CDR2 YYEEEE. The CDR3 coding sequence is TGTGCCAGCACCCTTGGGGGTGGGAATTCACCCCTCCACTTT. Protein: CASTLGGGNSPLHF.

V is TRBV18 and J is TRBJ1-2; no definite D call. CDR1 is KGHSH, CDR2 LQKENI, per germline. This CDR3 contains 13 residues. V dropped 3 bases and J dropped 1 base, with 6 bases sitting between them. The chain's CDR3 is CASSPDDNYGYTF. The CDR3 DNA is TGTGCCAGCTCACCGGACGATAACTATGGCTACACCTTC.

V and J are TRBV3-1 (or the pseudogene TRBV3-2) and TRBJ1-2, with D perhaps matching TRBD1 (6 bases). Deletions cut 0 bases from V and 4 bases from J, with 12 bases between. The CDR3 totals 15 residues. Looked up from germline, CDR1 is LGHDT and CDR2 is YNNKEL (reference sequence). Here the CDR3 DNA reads TGTGCCAGCAGCCAAGATCGAACAGGGACCTATGGCTACACCTTC. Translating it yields CASSQDRTGTYGYTF.

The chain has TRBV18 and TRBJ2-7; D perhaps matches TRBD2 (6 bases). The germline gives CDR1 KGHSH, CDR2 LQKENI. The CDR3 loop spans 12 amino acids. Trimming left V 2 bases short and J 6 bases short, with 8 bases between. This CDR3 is CASSPGEAEQYF. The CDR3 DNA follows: TGTGCCAGCTCACCAGGGGAGGCCGAGCAGTACTTC.

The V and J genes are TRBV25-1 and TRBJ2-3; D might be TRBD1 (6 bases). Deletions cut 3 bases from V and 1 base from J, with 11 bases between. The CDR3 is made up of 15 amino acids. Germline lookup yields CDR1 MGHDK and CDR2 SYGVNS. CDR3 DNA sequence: TGTGCCAGCAGTGACCCGAGGACAGGCACAGATACGCAGTATTTT. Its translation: CASSDPRTGTDTQYF.